Presented here are 12 T cell receptor beta chains from one specimen sequenced in a study of long-term antiretroviral therapy in people with HIV. A v3.0 immunoSEQ assay was performed at survey level. Repertoires were generated with immunoSEQ multiplex PCR, while TCRdb's copy carries only in-frame clones and drops some. The data contain tens of thousands of clones, 85% of them singletons. The input for sequencing was unsorted PBMCs, taken approximately 2.9 years before starting antiretroviral therapy. All receptors come from a woman younger than 45 with HIV.

This chain links TRBV19 with TRBJ2-3; 7 bases align to TRBD1. Germline values: CDR1 LNHDA, CDR2 SQIVND (reference sequence). This CDR3 contains 14 residues. Trimming removed 4 bases from V and 3 bases from J; junction bases left unmatched: 4. The DNA for the CDR3 is TGTGCCAGTAGTAGGGCGACAGGGACAGATACGCAGTATTTT. Amino acid sequence: CASSRATGTDTQYF.

The chain joins TRBV9 to TRBJ1-6; TRBD1 might be the D (5 bases). Germline V gives CDR1 SGDLS, CDR2 YYNGEE. CDR3 length: 14 amino acids. V dropped 3 bases and J dropped 11 bases, with 15 bases sitting between them. CDR3 amino acids: CASSDGDRRAPLHF. CDR3 DNA sequence: TGTGCCAGCAGCGACGGGGACCGGAGGGCACCCCTCCACTTT. Looking up the rest from reference TRBV9 and TRBJ1-6 gives the full variable domain: DSGVTQTPKHLITATGQRVTLRCSPRSGDLSVYWYQQSLDQGLQFLIQYYNGEERAKGNILERFSAQQFPDLHSELNLSSLELGDSALYFCASSDGDRRAPLHFGNGTRLTVT.

This clone came up a few times. This chain links TRBV10-2 with TRBJ2-7; 10 nucleotides agree with TRBD1. Germline V gene sequence: CDR1 WSHSY, CDR2 SAAADI. This CDR3 is built from 14 residues. V dropped 3 bases and J dropped 4; count of bases not matched to a gene: 3. The CDR3: CASSEGTGDYEQYV. DNA for the CDR3: TGCGCCAGCAGTGAAGGGACAGGGGATTACGAGCAGTACGTC.

DNA of the CDR3: TGTGCCAGCAGCAATACTCGGGACCTACCCAGAGAGCAGTACTTC. This sequence encodes CASSNTRDLPREQYF. V usage is TRBV21-1 and J usage is TRBJ2-7. TRBV21-1 is a pseudogene. The CDR3 spans 15 residues.

The gene calls are TRBV2 and TRBJ1-1; D unclear. The CDR3 extends over 13 amino acids. Trimming pared 3 bases from V and 4 bases from J, leaving 9 bases between. Germline values: CDR1 SNHLY, CDR2 FYNNEI. CDR3 nucleotides: TGTGCCAGCAGTGAGGAGGTGGGCACTGAAGCTTTCTTT. This gives the protein CASSEEVGTEAFF.

This chain links TRBV9 with TRBJ1-2, with 10 bases identical to TRBD1. Germline CDR1 is SGDLS and CDR2 is YYNGEE. CDR3 length: 14 residues. The trim removed 2 bases at V and 7 bases at J, leaving 5 bases unmatched. CDR3 in amino acids: CASSVLGQGGGYTF. CDR3 DNA: TGTGCCAGCAGCGTCCTCGGACAGGGGGGTGGCTACACCTTC.

The genes are TRBV18 and TRBJ1-1, with D uncertain. The CDR3 is made up of 14 amino acids. The V gene's germline CDR1 is KGHSH and CDR2 LQKENI. The V end lost 3 bases, the J end lost 1 base, and 9 bases lay between the germline ends. The CDR3 sequence: CASSPNGKNTEAFF. The CDR3 region has the DNA TGTGCCAGCTCACCGAACGGGAAGAACACTGAAGCTTTCTTT.

The CDR3, as DNA: TGTGCCAGCTCACCACAGGGGCCTATCGGGGGCAACAATGAGCAGTTCTTC. Translated: CASSPQGPIGGNNEQFF. The rearrangement joins TRBV18 to TRBJ2-1; D may match TRBD1 or TRBD2 (6 bases each). Between the trimmed V and J ends, which lost 1 base and 5 bases, there was a span of 18 bases. Germline V gene sequence: CDR1 KGHSH, CDR2 LQKENI. There are 17 residues in the CDR3.

This rearrangement joins TRBV2 to TRBJ1-2, with 7 bases matching TRBD1. CDR1 SNHLY and CDR2 FYNNEI come from the germline V gene. CDR3 length equals 13 residues. With 9 bases clipped from V and 8 bases from J, the junction kept 12 bases outside the gene matches. CDR3 DNA: TGTGCCAGTGTTCTAAGCAGGGGGTCCGGCTACACCTTC. The encoded protein is CASVLSRGSGYTF.

In its sample, this clone was seen a few times. The gene calls are TRBV5-1 and TRBJ1-1; tentatively, D is TRBD1 (5 bases). V dropped 0 bases and J dropped 8 bases, with 14 bases sitting between them. The CDR3 is 14 amino acids. Germline CDR1 is SGHRS and CDR2 is YFSETQ. Written as DNA, the CDR3 is TGCGCCAGCAGCTTGGAGTTTGGGGGGATGGAAGCTTTCTTT. It encodes CASSLEFGGMEAFF.

This clone was recorded only once. This sequence joins TRBV6-1 and TRBJ1-5; TRBD1 matches at 11 bases. V was clipped by 4 bases and J by 7 bases; unmatched bases: 3. Germline CDR1 is MNHNS and CDR2 is SASEGT. This CDR3 is built from 14 residues. The CDR3 DNA reads as TGTGCCAGCAGTGGTCGGACAGGGGGCCAGCCCCAGCATTTT. Protein: CASSGRTGGQPQHF.

V and J are TRBV15 and TRBJ1-6; TRBD1 matches at 7 bases. CDR1 LNHNV and CDR2 YYDKDF come from the germline V gene (reference sequence). The trim removed 0 bases at V and 8 bases at J, leaving 10 bases unmatched. CDR3 length: 17 residues. The CDR3 region is CATSRDSDGQADSPLHF. In nucleotides, the CDR3 is TGTGCCACCAGCAGAGATAGTGATGGACAGGCGGATTCACCCCTCCACTTT.